This T cell receptor beta chain was sequenced for a study of radiotherapy plus CTLA-4 blockade in lung cancer. Across the whole study: There were objective responses in 15% to 20% of patients, and around 31% had disease control. The study, taken as a whole, reports: Interferon-beta and early blood T cell clone dynamics reportedly predicted response best. Clones derived from tumor TCRs expanded in blood after radiotherapy plus ipilimumab.

Clones were read by immunoSEQ multiplex PCR, and TCRdb kept only the in-frame ones, dropping some. The table lists roughly 120,000 clones, approximately 84% of them singletons. Focal radiation and CTLA-4 blockade (ipilimumab) were tested in chemo-refractory metastatic non-small-cell lung cancer patients. Of note for this clone: The antigen is undetermined.

This CDR3 contains 14 residues. The trim removed 0 bases at V and 5 bases at J, leaving 1 base unmatched. The germline gives CDR1 MDHEN, CDR2 SYDVKM. Sequencing was performed on peripheral blood, taken from a patient treated with radiotherapy plus ipilimumab. This sequence was found in a human donor with non-small cell lung cancer who had a partial response to radiotherapy plus ipilimumab. The rearrangement links TRBV28 to TRBJ1-1; 9 nucleotides match TRBD1. The CDR3 DNA sequence: TGTGCCAGCAGTTTATGGGGACAGGGTACTGAAGCTTTCTTT. It codes for CASSLWGQGTEAFF.